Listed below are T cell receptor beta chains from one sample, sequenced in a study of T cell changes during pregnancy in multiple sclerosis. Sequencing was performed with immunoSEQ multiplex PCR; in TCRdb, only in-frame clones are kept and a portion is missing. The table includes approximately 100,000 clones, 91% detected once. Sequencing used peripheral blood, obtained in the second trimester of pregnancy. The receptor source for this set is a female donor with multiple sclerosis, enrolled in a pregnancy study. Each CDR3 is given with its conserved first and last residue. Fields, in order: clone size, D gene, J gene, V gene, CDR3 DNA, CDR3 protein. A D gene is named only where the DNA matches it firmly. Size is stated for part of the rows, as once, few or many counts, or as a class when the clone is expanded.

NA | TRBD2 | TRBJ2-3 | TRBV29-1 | TGCAGCGTTGGGGCTAGCGGGAGCACAGATACGCAGTATTTT | CSVGASGSTDTQYF
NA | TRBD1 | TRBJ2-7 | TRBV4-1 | TGCGCCAGCAGCCAAGGGACAGGGGCTTCCTACGAGCAGTACTTC | CASSQGTGASYEQYF
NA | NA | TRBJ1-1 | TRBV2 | TGTGCCAGCAGCCCGGGAGGGCGGACTGAAGCTTTCTTT | CASSPGGRTEAFF
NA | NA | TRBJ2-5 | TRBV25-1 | TGTGCCAGCAGTGTGGGGGGTGACCAGTACTTC | CASSVGGDQYF
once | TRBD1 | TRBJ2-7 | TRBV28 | TGTGCCACCGGGGACAGTCCCTACGAGCAGTACTTC | CATGDSPYEQYF
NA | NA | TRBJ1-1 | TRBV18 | TGTGCCAGCTCCACGACAGTTTCCACTGAAGCTTTCTTT | CASSTTVSTEAFF
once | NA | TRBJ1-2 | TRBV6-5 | TGTGCCAGCAGTTACGGGGGGTCAAGCTCTGGCTACACCTTC | CASSYGGSSSGYTF
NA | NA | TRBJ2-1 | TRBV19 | TGTGCCAGCCGTACTAGAGGCTCCTACAATGAGCAGTTCTTC | CASRTRGSYNEQFF
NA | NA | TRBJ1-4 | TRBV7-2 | TGTGCCAGCAGCAGAGACAGTGCAACTAATGAAAAACTGTTTTTT | CASSRDSATNEKLFF
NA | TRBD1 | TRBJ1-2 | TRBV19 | TGTGCCAGTAGAAAAGCTCCCGGGACAGGGACTAACTATGGCTACACCTTC | CASRKAPGTGTNYGYTF
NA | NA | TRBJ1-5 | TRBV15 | TGTGCCACCAGCGGATACGGTGGGGGGACGCGCAATCAGCCCCAGCATTTT | CATSGYGGGTRNQPQHF
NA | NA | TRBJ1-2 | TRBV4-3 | TGCGCCAGCAGCCAAACAGGGTCTAACTATGGCTACACCTTC | CASSQTGSNYGYTF
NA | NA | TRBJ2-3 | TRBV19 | TGTGCCAGTAGTATGAACAGGCCTAGCACAGATACGCAGTATTTT | CASSMNRPSTDTQYF
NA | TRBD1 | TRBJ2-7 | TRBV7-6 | TGTGCCAGCAGCGCGGGACAGGGGGCGCGTCACGAGCAGTACTTC | CASSAGQGARHEQYF
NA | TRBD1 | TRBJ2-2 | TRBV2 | TGTGCCAGCAGTTCCGGGACAGGTGGCTGGTCCACCGGGGAGCTGTTTTTT | CASSSGTGGWSTGELFF
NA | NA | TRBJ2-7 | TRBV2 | TGTGCCAGCACCGCGGGACTTGTCACCTACGAGCAGTACTTC | CASTAGLVTYEQYF
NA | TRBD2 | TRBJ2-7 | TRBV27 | TGTGCCAGCTCCATGACTAGCGGGGGGACCTACGAGCAGTACTTC | CASSMTSGGTYEQYF
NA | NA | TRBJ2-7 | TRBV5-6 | TGTGCCAGCAGCACCCCTTGGGGGCTTGAGCAGTACTTC | CASSTPWGLEQYF
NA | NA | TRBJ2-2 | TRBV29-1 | TGCAGCGTTCTTCCCGGGACCGGGGAGCTGTTTTTT | CSVLPGTGELFF
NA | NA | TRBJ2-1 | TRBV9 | TGTGCCAGCAGCGTAGTTCCAGGTGAGCAGTTCTTC | CASSVVPGEQFF
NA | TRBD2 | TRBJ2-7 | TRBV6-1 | TGTGCCAGCAGTGATGGGTCTAGCGGGTATATTCTTTCCTACGAGCAGTACTTC | CASSDGSSGYILSYEQYF
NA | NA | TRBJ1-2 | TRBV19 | TGTGCCAGTAACAGGGCAAATGGCTACACCTTC | CASNRANGYTF
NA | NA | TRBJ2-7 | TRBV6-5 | TGTGCCAGCAGTCAGACAGGTCCTAGCTCCTACGAGCAGTACTTC | CASSQTGPSSYEQYF
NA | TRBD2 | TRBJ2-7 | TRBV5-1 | TGCGCCAGCAGCACGACCTCTGGGCTAGCGGGAGGCCTGAACAACTACGAGCAGTACTTC | CASSTTSGLAGGLNNYEQYF
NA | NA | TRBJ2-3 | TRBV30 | TGTGCCTGGAGTGTAATGGGCCTCAGGGTCGATACGCAGTATTTT | CAWSVMGLRVDTQYF
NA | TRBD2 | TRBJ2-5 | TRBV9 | TGTGCCAGCAGCGGCGGGAGGTTGGAGACCCAGTACTTC | CASSGGRLETQYF
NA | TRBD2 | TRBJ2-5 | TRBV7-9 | TGTGCCAGCATCAGTAGCGGGAGGGCGACAGAGACCCAGTACTTC | CASISSGRATETQYF
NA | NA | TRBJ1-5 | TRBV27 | TGTGCCAGCAGTTTAGGGGCCGGGACACCTTATCAGCCCCAGCATTTT | CASSLGAGTPYQPQHF
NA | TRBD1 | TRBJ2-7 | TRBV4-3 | TGCGCCAGCAGCCAACTGGGGACAGGGAATGGAGAGTACTTC | CASSQLGTGNGEYF
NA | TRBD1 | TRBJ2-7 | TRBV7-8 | TGTGCCAGCAGCCCGGGACAGACCCTCCCCTACGAGCAGTACTTC | CASSPGQTLPYEQYF
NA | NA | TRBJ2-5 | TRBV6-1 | TGTGCCAGCAGTCCACATAGCTTGGAGACCCAGTACTTC | CASSPHSLETQYF
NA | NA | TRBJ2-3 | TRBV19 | TGTGCCAGTAGTGCGGGACGGAAGAGTACAGATACGCAGTATTTT | CASSAGRKSTDTQYF
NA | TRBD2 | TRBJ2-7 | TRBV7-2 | TGTGCCAGCAGCCCCGGGACTAGCGGGACCGAGCAGTACTTC | CASSPGTSGTEQYF
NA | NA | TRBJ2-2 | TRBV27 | TGTGCCAGCAGTTTATTGGCAGGGGTGAGCGGGGAGCTGTTTTTT | CASSLLAGVSGELFF
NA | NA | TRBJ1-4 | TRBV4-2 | TGTGCCAGCAGCCAAGCCAGTCGGGGATCTAATGAAAAACTGTTTTTT | CASSQASRGSNEKLFF
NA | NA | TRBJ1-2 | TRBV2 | TGTGCCAGCAGTGGTGGACACTCGGACTACAACTATGGCTACACCTTC | CASSGGHSDYNYGYTF
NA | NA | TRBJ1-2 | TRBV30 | TGTGCCTGGAGTAGACAGAACTATGGCTACACCTTC | CAWSRQNYGYTF
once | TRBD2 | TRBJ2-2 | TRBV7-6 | TGTGCCAGCAGCCCCACTAGCGGGAGGGCCCTGGTCGGGGAGCTGTTTTTT | CASSPTSGRALVGELFF
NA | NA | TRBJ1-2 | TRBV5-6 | TGTGCCAGCAGTTCGGGGGTCTACGGAGGCTACACCTTC | CASSSGVYGGYTF
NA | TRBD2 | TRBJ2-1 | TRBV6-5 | TGTGCCAGCAGTTACTCGCGCAGCGGGGCCTACAATGAGCAGTTCTTC | CASSYSRSGAYNEQFF
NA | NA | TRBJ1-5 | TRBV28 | TGTGCCAGCAGGGATACAGGGCCAAATCAGCCCCAGCATTTT | CASRDTGPNQPQHF
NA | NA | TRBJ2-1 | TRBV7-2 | TGTGCCAGCAGCTTATGGGGCAGCAATGAGCAGTTCTTC | CASSLWGSNEQFF
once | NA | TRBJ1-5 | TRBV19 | TGTGCCAGTAGTACCCTACAGACGGGGGGGAATCAGCCCCAGCATTTT | CASSTLQTGGNQPQHF